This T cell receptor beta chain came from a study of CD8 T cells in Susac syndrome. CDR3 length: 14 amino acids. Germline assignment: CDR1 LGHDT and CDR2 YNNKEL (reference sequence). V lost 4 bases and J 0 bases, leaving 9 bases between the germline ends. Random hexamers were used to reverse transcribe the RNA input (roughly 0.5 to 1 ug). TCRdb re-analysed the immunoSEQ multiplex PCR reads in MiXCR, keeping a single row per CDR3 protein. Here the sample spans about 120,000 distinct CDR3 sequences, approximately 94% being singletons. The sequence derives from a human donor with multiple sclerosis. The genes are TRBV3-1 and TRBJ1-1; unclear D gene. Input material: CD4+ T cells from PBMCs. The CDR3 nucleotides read TGTGCCAGCAGCCCCGGTACTATGAACACTGAAGCTTTCTTT. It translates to CASSPGTMNTEAFF.